This T cell receptor (beta chain) was recorded in a study of beta chain features in type 1 diabetes. Study background: Across all samples, about 110,000,000 sorted cells were examined. The study's findings and limits: Fewer junction insertions and more nucleotide deletions appeared in type 1 diabetes patients. People with Type 1 diabetes carried modestly yet significantly shorter TCRB CDR3s in all four CD4+ subsets. When cDNA is sequenced, cells with high TCR expression could be over-represented.

The investigators reverse transcribed all of the isolated RNA, so they sequenced expressed TCRB transcripts. Libraries were prepared by immunoSEQ multiplex PCR; TCRdb keeps only in-frame clonotypes and omits some of them. The table records about 900,000 clones, about a sixth of them present only once. The CDR3 covers 13 residues. V lost 6 bases and J 4 bases, leaving 15 bases between the germline ends. Germline lookup yields CDR1 SQVTM and CDR2 ANQGSEA. In the case of this clone: Its antigen is not identified.

V is TRBV29-1 and J is TRBJ1-1; perhaps TRBD1 as D (5 bases). This clonotype was sampled from a woman under 30 in good health. Specimen: naive CD4+ T cells from blood. The CDR3, as DNA: TGCAGCGTCGAAAAGGGGCGGGGCACTGAAGCTTTCTTT. Amino acid sequence: CSVEKGRGTEAFF.